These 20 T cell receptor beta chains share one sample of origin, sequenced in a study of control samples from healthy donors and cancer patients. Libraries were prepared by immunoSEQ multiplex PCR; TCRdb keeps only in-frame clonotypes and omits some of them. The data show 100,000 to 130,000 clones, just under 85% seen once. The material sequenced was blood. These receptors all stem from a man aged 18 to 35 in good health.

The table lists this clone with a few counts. This chain's CDR3 is CASSRQTSVGLGYTF. The CDR3 nucleotides read TGTGCCAGCAGCCGACAGACTAGTGTTGGATTGGGCTACACCTTC. The V call is TRBV9, the J call TRBJ1-2; perhaps TRBD1 as D (5 bases). Trimming took off 4 bases at V and 8 bases at J, with 21 bases between the two ends. The CDR3 contains 15 residues. Germline CDR1 and CDR2: SGDLS and YYNGEE.

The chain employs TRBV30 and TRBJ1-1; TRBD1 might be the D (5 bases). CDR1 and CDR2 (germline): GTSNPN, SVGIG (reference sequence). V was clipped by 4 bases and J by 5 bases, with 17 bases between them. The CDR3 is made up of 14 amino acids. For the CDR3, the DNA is TGTGCCTGGACCGGACGGGGGAAAGGGACTGAAGCTTTCTTT. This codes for CAWTGRGKGTEAFF. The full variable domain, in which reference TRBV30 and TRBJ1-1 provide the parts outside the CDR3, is SQTIHQWPATLVQPVGSPLSLECTVEGTSNPNLYWYRQAAGRGLQLLFYSVGIGQISSEVPQNLSASRPQDRQFILSSKKLLLSDSGFYLCAWTGRGKGTEAFFGQGTRLTVV.

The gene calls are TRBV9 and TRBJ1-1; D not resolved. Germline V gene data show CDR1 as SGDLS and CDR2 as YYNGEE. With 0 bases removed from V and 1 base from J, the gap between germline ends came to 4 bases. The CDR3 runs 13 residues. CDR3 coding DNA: TGTGCCAGCAGCGTAGCTCAGAACACTGAAGCTTTCTTT. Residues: CASSVAQNTEAFF.

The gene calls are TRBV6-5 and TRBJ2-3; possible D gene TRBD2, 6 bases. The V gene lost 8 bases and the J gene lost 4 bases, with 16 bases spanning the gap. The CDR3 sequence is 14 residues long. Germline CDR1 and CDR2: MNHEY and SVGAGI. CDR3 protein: CASRDFQSPDTQYF. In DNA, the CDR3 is TGTGCCAGCCGGGACTTCCAATCCCCAGATACGCAGTATTTT.

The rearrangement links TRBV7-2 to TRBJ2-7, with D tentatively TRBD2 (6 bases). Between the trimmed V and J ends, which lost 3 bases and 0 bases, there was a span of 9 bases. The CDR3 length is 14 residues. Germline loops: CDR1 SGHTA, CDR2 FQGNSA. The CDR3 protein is CASSFDGSSYEQYF. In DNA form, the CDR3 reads TGTGCCAGCAGCTTCGACGGGAGCTCCTACGAGCAGTACTTC. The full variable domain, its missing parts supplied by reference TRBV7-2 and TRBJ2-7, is GAGVSQSPSNKVTEKGKDVELRCDPISGHTALYWYRQSLGQGLEFLIYFQGNSAPDKSGLPSDRFSAERTGGSVSTLTIQRTQQEDSAVYLCASSFDGSSYEQYFGPGTRLTVT.

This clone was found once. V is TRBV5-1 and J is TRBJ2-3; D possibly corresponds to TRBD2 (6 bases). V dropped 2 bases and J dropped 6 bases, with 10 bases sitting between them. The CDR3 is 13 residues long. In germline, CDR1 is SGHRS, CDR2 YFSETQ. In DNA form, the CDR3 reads TGCGCCAGCAGCTTAGGGGCGGGGGATACGCAGTATTTT. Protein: CASSLGAGDTQYF.

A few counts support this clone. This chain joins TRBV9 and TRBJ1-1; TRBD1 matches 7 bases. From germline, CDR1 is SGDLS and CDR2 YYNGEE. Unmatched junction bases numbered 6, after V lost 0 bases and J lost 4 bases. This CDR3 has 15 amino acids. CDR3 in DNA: TGTGCCAGCAGCGTAGCCTCGACAGGGAGCACTGAAGCTTTCTTT. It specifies CASSVASTGSTEAFF.

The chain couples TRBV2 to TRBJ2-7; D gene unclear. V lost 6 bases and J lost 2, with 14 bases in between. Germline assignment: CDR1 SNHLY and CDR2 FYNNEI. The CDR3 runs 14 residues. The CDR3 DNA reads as TGTGCCAGCAGGCCAACGGCAAGCCCCTACGAGCAGTACTTC. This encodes CASRPTASPYEQYF.

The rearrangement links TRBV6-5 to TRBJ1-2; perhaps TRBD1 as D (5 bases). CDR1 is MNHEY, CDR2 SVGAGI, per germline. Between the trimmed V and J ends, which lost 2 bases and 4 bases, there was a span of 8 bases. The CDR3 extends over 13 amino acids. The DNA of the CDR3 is TGTGCCAGCAGTTACCAGCAGGGCTATGGCTACACCTTC. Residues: CASSYQQGYGYTF.

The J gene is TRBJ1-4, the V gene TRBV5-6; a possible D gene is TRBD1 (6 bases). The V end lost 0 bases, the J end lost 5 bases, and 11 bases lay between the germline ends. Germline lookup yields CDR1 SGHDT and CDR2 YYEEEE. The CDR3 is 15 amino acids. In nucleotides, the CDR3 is TGTGCCAGCAGCTTGGGGCAGGGGAGAAATGAAAAACTGTTTTTT. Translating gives CASSLGQGRNEKLFF.

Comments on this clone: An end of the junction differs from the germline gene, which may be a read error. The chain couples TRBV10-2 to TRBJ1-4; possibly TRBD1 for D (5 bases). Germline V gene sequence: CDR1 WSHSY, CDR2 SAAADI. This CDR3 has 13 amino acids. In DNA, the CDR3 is TGCGCCAGCGGTGAAGGGACGCTTGAAAAACTGTTTTTT. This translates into CASGEGTLEKLFF.

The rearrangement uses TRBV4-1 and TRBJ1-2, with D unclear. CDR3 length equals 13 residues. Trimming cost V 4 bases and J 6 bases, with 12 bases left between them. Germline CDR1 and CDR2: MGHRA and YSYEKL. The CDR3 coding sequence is TGCGCCAGCAGCCGCTCGGCGGCAGATGGCTACACCTTC. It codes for CASSRSAADGYTF.

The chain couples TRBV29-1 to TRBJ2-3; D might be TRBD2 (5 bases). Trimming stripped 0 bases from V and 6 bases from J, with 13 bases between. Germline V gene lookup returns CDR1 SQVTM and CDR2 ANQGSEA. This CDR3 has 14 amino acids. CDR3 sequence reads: CSVEDDRGWDTQYF. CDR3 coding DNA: TGCAGCGTTGAAGATGACCGGGGTTGGGATACGCAGTATTTT.

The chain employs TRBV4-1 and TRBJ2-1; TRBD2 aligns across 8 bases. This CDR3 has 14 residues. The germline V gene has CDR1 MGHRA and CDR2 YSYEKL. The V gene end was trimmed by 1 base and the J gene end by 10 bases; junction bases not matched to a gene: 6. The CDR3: CASSQGMREAEQFF. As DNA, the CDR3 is TGCGCCAGCAGCCAAGGGATGCGGGAGGCCGAGCAGTTCTTC.

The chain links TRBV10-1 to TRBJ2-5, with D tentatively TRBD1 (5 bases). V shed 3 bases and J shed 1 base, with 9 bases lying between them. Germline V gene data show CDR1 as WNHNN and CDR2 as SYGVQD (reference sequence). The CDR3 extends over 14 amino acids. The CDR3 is CASSEGRAQETQYF. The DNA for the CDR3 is TGCGCCAGCAGTGAAGGCAGGGCCCAAGAGACCCAGTACTTC.

The CDR3 is CASSSGFSNQPQHF. CDR3 in DNA: TGTGCCAGCAGTTCAGGGTTCAGCAATCAGCCCCAGCATTTT. The chain couples TRBV6-4 to TRBJ1-5; perhaps TRBD1 as D (5 bases). V was pared by 5 bases and J by 1 base, with 9 bases between. CDR3 size: 14 residues. The germline gives CDR1 MRHNA, CDR2 SNTAGT.

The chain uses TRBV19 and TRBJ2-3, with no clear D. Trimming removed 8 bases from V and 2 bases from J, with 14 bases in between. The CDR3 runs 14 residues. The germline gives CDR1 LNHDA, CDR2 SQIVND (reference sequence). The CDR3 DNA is TGTGCCAGTTCCCGGACGGGCCCCACAGATACGCAGTATTTT. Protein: CASSRTGPTDTQYF.

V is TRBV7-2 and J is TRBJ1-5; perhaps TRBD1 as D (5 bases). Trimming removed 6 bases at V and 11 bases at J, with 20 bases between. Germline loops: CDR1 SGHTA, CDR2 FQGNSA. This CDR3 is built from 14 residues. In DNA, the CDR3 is TGTGCCAGCAGTCAAAGCGGGGCCCGAACGGCCCAGCATTTT. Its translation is CASSQSGARTAQHF.

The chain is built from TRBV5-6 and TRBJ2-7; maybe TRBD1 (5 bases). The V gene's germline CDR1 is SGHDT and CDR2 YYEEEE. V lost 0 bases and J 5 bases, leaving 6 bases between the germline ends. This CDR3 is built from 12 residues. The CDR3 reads CASSLAGNEQYV. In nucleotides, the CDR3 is TGTGCCAGCAGCTTGGCAGGGAACGAGCAGTACGTC.

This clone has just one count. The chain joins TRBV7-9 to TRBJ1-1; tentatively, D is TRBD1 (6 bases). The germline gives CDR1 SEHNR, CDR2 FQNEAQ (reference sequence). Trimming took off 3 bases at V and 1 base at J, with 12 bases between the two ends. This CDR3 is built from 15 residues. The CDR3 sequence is CASSFGGTPNTEAFF. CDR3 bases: TGTGCCAGCAGCTTCGGCGGGACACCGAACACTGAAGCTTTCTTT. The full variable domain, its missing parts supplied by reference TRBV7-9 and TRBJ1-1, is DTGVSQNPRHKITKRGQNVTFRCDPISEHNRLYWYRQTLGQGPEFLTYFQNEAQLEKSRLLSDRFSAERPKGSFSTLEIQRTEQGDSAMYLCASSFGGTPNTEAFFGQGTRLTVV.